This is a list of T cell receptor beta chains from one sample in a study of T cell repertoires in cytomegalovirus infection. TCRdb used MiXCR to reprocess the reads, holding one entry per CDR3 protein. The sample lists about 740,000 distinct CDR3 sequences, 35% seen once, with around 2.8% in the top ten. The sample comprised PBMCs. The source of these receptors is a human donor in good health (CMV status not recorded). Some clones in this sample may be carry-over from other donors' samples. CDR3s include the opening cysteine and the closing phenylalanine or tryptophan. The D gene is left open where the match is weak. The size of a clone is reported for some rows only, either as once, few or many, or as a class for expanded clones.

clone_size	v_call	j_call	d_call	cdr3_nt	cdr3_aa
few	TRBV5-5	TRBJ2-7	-	TGTGCCAGCAGTCTGGACAGTACCTACGAGCAGTACTTC	CASSLDSTYEQYF
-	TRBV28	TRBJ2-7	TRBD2	TGTGCCAGCCTTTCTCGGGGGGGGACCTACGAGCAGTACTTC	CASLSRGGTYEQYF
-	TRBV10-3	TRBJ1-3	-	TGTGCCATCTCGCCGAGCTCTGGAAACACCATATATTTT	CAISPSSGNTIYF
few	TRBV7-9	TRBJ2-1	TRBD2	TGTGCCAGCAGCCGAGGACGACTAGCGGGAGTAAATGAGCAGTTCTTC	CASSRGRLAGVNEQFF
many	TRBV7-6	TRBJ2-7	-	TGTGCCAGCAGCCCCCAGTCGGACGTTGGAGAGCAGTACTTC	CASSPQSDVGEQYF
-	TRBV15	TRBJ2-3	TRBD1	TGTGCCACCAGCATCGACAGGGCAGATACGCAGTATTTT	CATSIDRADTQYF
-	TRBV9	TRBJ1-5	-	TGTGCCAGCAGCGTTGGCAGCAATTTCAATCAGCCCCAGCATTTT	CASSVGSNFNQPQHF
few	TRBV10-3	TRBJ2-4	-	TGTGCCATCACGGGGGACCCTGCCAACATTCAGTACTTC	CAITGDPANIQYF
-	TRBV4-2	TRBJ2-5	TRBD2	TGTGCCAGCAGCCAAAGAGCGGGGGGGCCAGAGACCCAGTACTTC	CASSQRAGGPETQYF
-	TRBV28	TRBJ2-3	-	TGTGCCAGCAGTCCGTGGTCGGATGGAGATACGCAGTATTTT	CASSPWSDGDTQYF
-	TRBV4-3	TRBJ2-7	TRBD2	TGCGCCAGCATCCAAGAGCCTAGCGGGAGACGCTACGAGCAGTACTTC	CASIQEPSGRRYEQYF